The 6 T cell receptor beta chains presented below share a single source sample, sequenced in a study of OX40 agonist ivuxolimab in advanced cancers. Data came from immunoSEQ multiplex PCR; TCRdb stores just in-frame clones and leaves some out. The sample lists 17,000 or so clones, roughly 88% occurring once. The sample in question was CD4+ or CD8+ T cells sorted from blood, obtained in a trial of the OX40 agonist ivuxolimab. The source is an adult with an advanced solid tumor such as melanoma, head and neck, liver or kidney cancer.

This clone was seen only a few times. The chain joins TRBV15 to TRBJ1-1; the D gene is possibly TRBD1 (6 bases). V was clipped by 7 bases and J by 0 bases, with 12 bases between them. Germline CDR1 reads LNHNV; CDR2 reads YYDKDF (reference sequence). The CDR3 totals 14 residues. The CDR3 spells CATMSGELNTEAFF. CDR3 nucleotide sequence: TGTGCCACCATGTCAGGGGAACTGAACACTGAAGCTTTCTTT.

This rearrangement joins TRBV5-8 to TRBJ2-5; either TRBD1 or TRBD2 may supply D (6 bases each). The CDR3 totals 16 residues. CDR1 and CDR2 (germline): SGHTS, YDEGEE. With 1 base removed from V and 2 bases from J, the gap between germline ends came to 15 bases. This CDR3 reads CASSLRGAEGQETQYF. CDR3 nucleotides: TGTGCCAGCAGCTTGAGGGGGGCTGAGGGTCAAGAGACCCAGTACTTC.

This rearrangement joins TRBV30 to TRBJ2-7, with D tentatively TRBD2 (6 bases). Trimming left V 6 bases short and J 3 bases short, with 15 bases between. The germline V gene encodes CDR1 GTSNPN and CDR2 SVGIG (reference sequence). The CDR3 length is 13 residues. Written as DNA, the CDR3 is TGTGCCTGCGTAGGGACTCCACTCTACGAGCAGTACTTC. This translates into CACVGTPLYEQYF.

The genes are TRBV7-9 and TRBJ1-2, with unresolved D. The ends were cut back, 8 bases at V and 0 bases at J, with 13 bases in the middle. Germline CDR1 reads SEHNR; CDR2 reads FQNEAQ (reference sequence). The CDR3 is made up of 14 amino acids. In nucleotides, the CDR3 is TGTGCCAGCCCTGGCGCCGATGCTAACTATGGCTACACCTTC. It is translated as CASPGADANYGYTF.

The chain joins TRBV30 to TRBJ2-5; TRBD1 matches 9 bases. V dropped 4 bases and J dropped 4; count of bases not matched to a gene: 7. The CDR3 has 14 amino acids. The germline gives CDR1 GTSNPN, CDR2 SVGIG (reference sequence). The chain's CDR3 is CAWNTGGAGETQYF. As DNA, the CDR3 is TGTGCCTGGAATACAGGGGGCGCAGGAGAGACCCAGTACTTC.

This clone was recorded only once. The chain's CDR3 is CASSQGQGYTEAFF. DNA for the CDR3: TGTGCCAGCAGCCAGGGACAGGGGTACACTGAAGCTTTCTTT. The chain uses TRBV2 and TRBJ1-1, with 10 positions matching TRBD1. The germline CDR1 and CDR2 sequences are SNHLY and FYNNEI. The V and J ends lost 6 bases and 3 bases, in that order; junction bases with no gene match: 4. This CDR3 comprises 14 residues.